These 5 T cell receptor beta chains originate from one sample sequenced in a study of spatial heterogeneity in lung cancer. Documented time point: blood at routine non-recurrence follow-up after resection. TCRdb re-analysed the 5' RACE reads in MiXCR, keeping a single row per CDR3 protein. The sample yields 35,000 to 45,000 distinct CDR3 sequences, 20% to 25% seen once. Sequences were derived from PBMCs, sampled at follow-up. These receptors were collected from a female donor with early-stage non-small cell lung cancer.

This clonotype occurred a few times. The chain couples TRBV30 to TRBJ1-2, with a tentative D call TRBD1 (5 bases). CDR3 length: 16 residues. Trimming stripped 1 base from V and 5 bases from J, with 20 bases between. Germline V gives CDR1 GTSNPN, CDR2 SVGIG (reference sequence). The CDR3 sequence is CAWSGSGGARVYGYTF. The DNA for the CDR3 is TGTGCCTGGAGTGGAAGTGGAGGGGCGCGGGTATATGGCTACACCTTC.

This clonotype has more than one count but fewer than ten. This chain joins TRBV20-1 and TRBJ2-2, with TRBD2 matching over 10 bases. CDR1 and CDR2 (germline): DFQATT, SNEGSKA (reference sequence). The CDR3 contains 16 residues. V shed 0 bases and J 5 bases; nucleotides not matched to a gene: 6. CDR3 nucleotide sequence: TGCAGTGCTAGAGATCCCAGCGGGAGGGGTACCGGGGAGCTGTTTTTT. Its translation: CSARDPSGRGTGELFF.

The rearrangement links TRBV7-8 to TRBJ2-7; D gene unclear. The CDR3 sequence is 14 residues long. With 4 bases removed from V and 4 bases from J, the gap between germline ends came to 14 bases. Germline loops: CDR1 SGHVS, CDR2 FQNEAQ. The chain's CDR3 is CASSSPGRPYEQYF. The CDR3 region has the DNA TGTGCCAGCAGCTCTCCCGGACGGCCTTACGAGCAGTACTTC.

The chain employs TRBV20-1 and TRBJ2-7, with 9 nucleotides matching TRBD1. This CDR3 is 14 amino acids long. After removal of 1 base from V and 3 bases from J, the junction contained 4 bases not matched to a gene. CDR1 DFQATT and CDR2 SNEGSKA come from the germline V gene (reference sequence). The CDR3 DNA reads TGCAGTGCTAGAGGGCCGGGACAGGGCTACGAGCAGTACTTC. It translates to CSARGPGQGYEQYF.

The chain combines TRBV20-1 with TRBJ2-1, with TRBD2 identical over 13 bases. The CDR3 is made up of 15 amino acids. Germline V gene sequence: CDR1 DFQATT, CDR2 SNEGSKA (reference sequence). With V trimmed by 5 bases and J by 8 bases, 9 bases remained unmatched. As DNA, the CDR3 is TGCAGTGCTGACGAGCGGACTAGCGGGAGAGATGAGCAGTTCTTC. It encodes CSADERTSGRDEQFF.